The clone carrying this TCR beta chain was seen ten or more times. No antigen is known for it. Molecular barcoded adaptors covering alpha/delta and beta/gamma chains were used on 400 ng RNA. TCRdb re-called the reads through MiXCR, storing one row per CDR3 protein. The table lists about 25,000 distinct CDR3 sequences, about 20% of them singletons. Germline V CDR1 and CDR2: WNHNN, SYGVQD (reference sequence). This CDR3 has 14 residues. The ends lost 5 bases at V and 2 bases at J; junction bases unmatched: 2. This entry is derived from a study of read filtering for tumor transcriptome and immune sequencing. Every patient had bone marrow sampled while the disease was active. Study results and limitations: The CD138-negative fraction was mixed bone marrow immune cells, not pure T cells. IR-seq captured clonotypes deeper and more reliably than RNA-seq.

The sequence derives from a donor aged 40 or over with multiple myeloma. The rearrangement links TRBV10-1 to TRBJ2-2, with 7 bases that match TRBD1. Sequencing was done on a sample of a population of CD138-negative cells sorted from bone marrow. Written as DNA, the CDR3 is TGCGCCAGCAGTCGGGACAGTAACACCGGGGAGCTGTTTTTT. Encoded protein: CASSRDSNTGELFF.